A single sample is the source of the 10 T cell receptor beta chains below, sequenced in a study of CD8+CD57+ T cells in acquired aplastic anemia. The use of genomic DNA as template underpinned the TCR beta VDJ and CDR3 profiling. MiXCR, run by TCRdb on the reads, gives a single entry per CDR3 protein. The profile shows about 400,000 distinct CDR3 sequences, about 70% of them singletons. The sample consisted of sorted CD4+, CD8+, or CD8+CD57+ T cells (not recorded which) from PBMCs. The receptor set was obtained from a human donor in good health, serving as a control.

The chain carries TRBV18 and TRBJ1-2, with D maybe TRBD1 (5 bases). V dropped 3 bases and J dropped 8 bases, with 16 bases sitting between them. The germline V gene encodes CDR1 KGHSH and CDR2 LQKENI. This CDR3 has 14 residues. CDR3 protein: CASSPNRDSVGYTF. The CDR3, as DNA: TGTGCCAGCTCACCTAACCGGGACTCGGTAGGCTACACCTTC.

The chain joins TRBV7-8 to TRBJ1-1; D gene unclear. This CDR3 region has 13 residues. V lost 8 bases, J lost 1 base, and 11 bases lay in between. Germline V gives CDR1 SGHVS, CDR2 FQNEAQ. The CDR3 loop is CASGEERNTEAFF. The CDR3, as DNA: TGTGCCAGCGGGGAGGAGCGGAACACTGAAGCTTTCTTT.

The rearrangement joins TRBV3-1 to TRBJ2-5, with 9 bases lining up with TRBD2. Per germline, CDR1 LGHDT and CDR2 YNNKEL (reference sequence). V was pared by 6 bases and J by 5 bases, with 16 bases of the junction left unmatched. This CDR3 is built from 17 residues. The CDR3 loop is CASSKDTGGLAWETQYF. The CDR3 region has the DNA TGTGCCAGCAGTAAAGACACCGGGGGACTAGCTTGGGAGACCCAGTACTTC.

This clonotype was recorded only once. CDR3 amino acids: CASSLRRLSGGQGEQYF. The CDR3 region has the DNA TGTGCCAGCAGCTTGCGGCGGCTTAGCGGGGGGCAGGGAGAGCAGTACTTC. V gene TRBV5-5 combines with J gene TRBJ2-7; 10 nucleotides agree with TRBD2. J lost 7 bases, V lost 1 base, and 14 bases had no gene match. Germline V gives CDR1 SGHKS, CDR2 YYEKEE (reference sequence). There are 17 residues in the CDR3.

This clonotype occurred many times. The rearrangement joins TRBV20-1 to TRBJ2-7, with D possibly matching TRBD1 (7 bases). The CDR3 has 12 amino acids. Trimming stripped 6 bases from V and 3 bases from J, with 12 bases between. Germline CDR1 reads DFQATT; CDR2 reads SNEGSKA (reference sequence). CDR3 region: CSAAGQHYEQYF. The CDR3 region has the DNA TGCAGTGCGGCGGGACAGCACTACGAGCAGTACTTC.

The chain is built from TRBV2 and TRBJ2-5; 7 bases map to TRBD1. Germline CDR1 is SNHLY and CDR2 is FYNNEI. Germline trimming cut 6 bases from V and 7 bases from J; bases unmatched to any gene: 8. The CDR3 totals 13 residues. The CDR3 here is CASSPDREVTQYF. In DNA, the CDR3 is TGTGCCAGCAGCCCCGACAGGGAAGTGACCCAGTACTTC.

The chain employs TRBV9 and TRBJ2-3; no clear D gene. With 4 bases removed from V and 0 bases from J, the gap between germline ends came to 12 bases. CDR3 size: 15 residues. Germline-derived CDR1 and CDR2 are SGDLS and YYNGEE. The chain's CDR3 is CASSFRTSSTDTQYF. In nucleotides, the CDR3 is TGTGCCAGCAGCTTTAGGACCTCCAGCACAGATACGCAGTATTTT. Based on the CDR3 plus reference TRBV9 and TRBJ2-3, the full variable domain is DSGVTQTPKHLITATGQRVTLRCSPRSGDLSVYWYQQSLDQGLQFLIQYYNGEERAKGNILERFSAQQFPDLHSELNLSSLELGDSALYFCASSFRTSSTDTQYFGPGTRLTVL.

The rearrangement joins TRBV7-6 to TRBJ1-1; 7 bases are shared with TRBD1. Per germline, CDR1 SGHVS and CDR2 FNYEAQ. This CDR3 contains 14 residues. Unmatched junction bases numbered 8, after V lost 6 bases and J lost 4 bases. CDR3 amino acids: CASRLGGKGTEAFF. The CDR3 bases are TGTGCCAGCAGGCTAGGGGGCAAGGGCACTGAAGCTTTCTTT.

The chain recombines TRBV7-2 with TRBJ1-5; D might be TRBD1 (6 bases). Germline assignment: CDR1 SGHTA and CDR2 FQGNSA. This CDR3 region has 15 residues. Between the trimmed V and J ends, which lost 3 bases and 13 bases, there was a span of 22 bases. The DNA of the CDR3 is TGTGCCAGCAGCTTCCGGGGGGACACAGATACGCAGCAGCATTTT. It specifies CASSFRGDTDTQQHF.

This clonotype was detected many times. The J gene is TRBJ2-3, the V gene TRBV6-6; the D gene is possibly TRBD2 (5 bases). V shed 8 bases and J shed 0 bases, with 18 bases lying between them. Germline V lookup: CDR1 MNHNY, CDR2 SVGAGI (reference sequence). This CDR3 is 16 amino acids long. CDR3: CASLKGRGTSTDTQYF. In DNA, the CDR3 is TGTGCCAGCCTTAAAGGACGGGGAACCAGCACAGATACGCAGTATTTT.